This T cell receptor beta chain was identified in a study of T cell responses to AZD1222 COVID-19 vaccine. Clones were sequenced by immunoSEQ multiplex PCR, and TCRdb holds only the in-frame ones, with some missing. The sample includes about 120,000 clones, around 87% of them seen just once. Pooling covered second doses at about 4 or about 12 weeks. The V gene's germline CDR1 is SGHTA and CDR2 FQGNSA. The CDR3 loop spans 13 amino acids. The V end lost 5 bases, the J end lost 1 base, and 9 bases lay between the germline ends. The gene calls are TRBV7-2 and TRBJ2-7; D gene ambiguous. The sample here was peripheral blood, taken 28 days after the second AZD1222 dose. This sequence originates from an adult who received the AZD1222 COVID-19 vaccine. In DNA, the CDR3 is TGTGCCAGCAGCCTTTACAATTCCTACGAGCAGTACTTC. The encoded protein is CASSLYNSYEQYF.